These 18 T cell receptor beta chains came from one sample sequenced in a study of beta chain features in type 1 diabetes. Study-wide results and limits: Shortening that was moderate but significant affected the TCRB CDR3s of Type 1 diabetes patients in all four CD4+ subsets.

Antigen specificity for these receptors is unknown. Reverse transcribing all isolated RNA meant expressed TCRB transcripts were sequenced. TCRdb's table, derived via immunoSEQ multiplex PCR, lists solely in-frame clones and lacks some. The sample has hundreds of thousands of clones, about 14% seen once; the top ten hold 0.035% to 0.045%. Sequenced material: naive CD4+ T cells from blood. Receptors were obtained from a man aged 18 to 35 with type 1 diabetes.

V is TRBV7-2 and J is TRBJ2-3; D not certain. CDR1 SGHTA and CDR2 FQGNSA come from the germline V gene. The CDR3 extends over 15 amino acids. V lost 2 bases and J lost 1, with 10 bases in between. CDR3 region: CASSLLGHRTDTQYF. The CDR3 DNA follows: TGTGCCAGCAGCTTACTAGGTCATCGCACAGATACGCAGTATTTT.

This clone showed up just a few times. The CDR3 is CASSLEGRSTDTQYF. In DNA, the CDR3 is TGCGCCAGCAGCTTGGAGGGACGGAGCACAGATACGCAGTATTTT. J is TRBJ2-3 and V is TRBV5-1; D tentatively fits TRBD1 or TRBD2 (5 bases each). The V gene lost 0 bases and the J gene lost 0 bases, with 8 bases spanning the gap. The CDR3 has 15 amino acids. Germline CDR1 SGHRS, CDR2 YFSETQ.

The chain employs TRBV7-2 and TRBJ2-6, with D perhaps TRBD1 or TRBD2 (5 bases each). The CDR3 loop spans 17 amino acids. Deletions cut 1 base from V and 1 base from J, with 11 bases between. CDR1 and CDR2 (germline): SGHTA, FQGNSA. The CDR3 protein is CASSLVGRASGANVLTF. CDR3 sequence (DNA): TGTGCCAGCAGCTTAGTGGGACGGGCTTCTGGGGCCAACGTCCTGACTTTC.

The table lists this clone with a few counts. V is TRBV7-9 and J is TRBJ1-4; TRBD1 is a possible D gene (6 bases). Germline V gene lookup returns CDR1 SEHNR and CDR2 FQNEAQ (reference sequence). Trimming removed 2 bases from V and 7 bases from J, with 14 bases in between. The CDR3 runs 15 residues. In DNA, the CDR3 is TGTGCCAGCAGCTTAAGCTTCGGGGGCGGTGAAAAACTGTTTTTT. It codes for CASSLSFGGGEKLFF.

This clone was observed a few times. The chain combines TRBV7-2 with TRBJ1-2; D unresolved. V dropped 5 bases and J dropped 2 bases, with 12 bases sitting between them. Germline V gives CDR1 SGHTA, CDR2 FQGNSA. CDR3 length equals 14 residues. The CDR3 DNA reads as TGTGCCAGCAGCCCCTCGGTAGGAAACTATGGCTACACCTTC. It translates to CASSPSVGNYGYTF. The variable domain in full, completed from reference TRBV7-2 and TRBJ1-2, reads GAGVSQSPSNKVTEKGKDVELRCDPISGHTALYWYRQSLGQGLEFLIYFQGNSAPDKSGLPSDRFSAERTGGSVSTLTIQRTQQEDSAVYLCASSPSVGNYGYTFGSGTRLTVV.

The sample holds a few counts of this clone. The chain joins TRBV6-6 to TRBJ1-4; D unclear. The CDR3 extends over 12 amino acids. Germline values: CDR1 MNHNY, CDR2 SVGAGI (reference sequence). Between the trimmed V and J ends, which lost 7 bases and 0 bases, there was a span of 3 bases. Here the CDR3 reads CASTPTNEKLFF. The DNA of the CDR3 is TGTGCCAGCACACCAACTAATGAAAAACTGTTTTTT.

CDR3 region: CASSPSGVRGSAFF. The CDR3 DNA is TGTGCCAGCAGTCCTTCCGGGGTGCGGGGCTCAGCTTTCTTT. This chain joins TRBV28 and TRBJ1-1; a weak D match, TRBD1 (5 bases). The CDR3 sequence is 14 residues long. CDR1 is MDHEN and CDR2 is SYDVKM in the germline V gene. V was pared by 5 bases and J by 10 bases, with 20 bases between.

The chain is built from TRBV13 and TRBJ1-1; D unclear. The CDR3 totals 13 residues. V lost 5 bases and J lost 5, with 12 bases in between. The germline V gene encodes CDR1 PRHDT and CDR2 FYEKMQ (reference sequence). The CDR3 loop is CASSPDRGTEAFF. For the CDR3, the DNA is TGTGCCAGCAGCCCAGACCGAGGTACTGAAGCTTTCTTT.

Only a few counts were recorded for this clone. This sample includes further DNA sequences coding for the same CDR3. The V call is TRBV18, the J call TRBJ2-5, with D unclear. The V and J ends lost 6 bases and 4 bases respectively, with 6 bases between them. CDR3 length: 11 residues. Germline values: CDR1 KGHSH, CDR2 LQKENI. The CDR3 loop is CASSPRETQYF. The CDR3 DNA reads TGTGCCAGCTCTCCGCGAGAGACCCAGTACTTC.

V is TRBV6-1 and J is TRBJ2-3; weak D call: TRBD2 (7 bases). Germline V gives CDR1 MNHNS, CDR2 SASEGT. Trimming stripped 3 bases from V and 5 bases from J, with 12 bases between. The CDR3 consists of 14 residues. CDR3 sequence reads: CASSEGGGEDTQYF. DNA of the CDR3: TGTGCCAGCAGTGAGGGAGGGGGGGAAGATACGCAGTATTTT.

The chain has TRBV2 and TRBJ2-7; possible D gene TRBD1, 7 bases. The CDR3 has 15 amino acids. With 5 bases removed from V and 4 bases from J, the gap between germline ends came to 18 bases. Per germline, CDR1 SNHLY and CDR2 FYNNEI. Written as DNA, the CDR3 is TGTGCCAGCAGTTCCCCCTCGACAGGGACTTACGAGCAGTACTTC. It codes for CASSSPSTGTYEQYF.

J is TRBJ2-3 and V is TRBV13; TRBD2 agrees at 12 bases. The V segment lost 6 bases and the J segment 3 bases; nucleotides outside the gene matches: 1. CDR1 and CDR2 (germline): PRHDT, FYEKMQ (reference sequence). The CDR3 loop spans 14 amino acids. In nucleotides, the CDR3 is TGTGCCAGCAGAACTAGCGGGAGGACAGATACGCAGTATTTT. It is translated as CASRTSGRTDTQYF.

This clone was detected a few times. The chain combines TRBV6-5 with TRBJ1-1; TRBD1 agrees at 9 bases. Germline assignment: CDR1 MNHEY and CDR2 SVGAGI. V shed 11 bases, J shed 3 bases, and the junction held 7 bases outside the gene matches. The CDR3 consists of 13 residues. CDR3 protein: CASNRGPDTEAFF. Written as DNA, the CDR3 is TGTGCCTCCAACAGGGGGCCCGACACTGAAGCTTTCTTT.

The rearrangement joins TRBV27 to TRBJ2-7; D remains ambiguous. With 4 bases removed from V and 7 bases from J, the gap between germline ends came to 17 bases. The V gene's germline CDR1 is MNHEY and CDR2 SMNVEV (reference sequence). The CDR3 contains 14 residues. Here the CDR3 DNA reads TGTGCCAGCAGTTCGTCAACACGGCTGGGGGAGCAGTACTTC. Its protein product is CASSSSTRLGEQYF.

This clone turned up a few times. The chain joins TRBV7-3 to TRBJ2-3; D remains unclear. This CDR3 has 14 residues. CDR1 SGHTA and CDR2 FQGTGA come from the germline V gene. V was cut by 5 bases and J by 2 bases, with 11 bases left in between. The CDR3 DNA reads TGTGCCAGCAGCGCGGCCCGGTCCACAGATACGCAGTATTTT. Translating gives CASSAARSTDTQYF.

This clone was seen a few times. V is TRBV12-5 and J is TRBJ1-4; D remains ambiguous. Trimming stripped 5 bases from V and 4 bases from J, with 11 bases between. Germline values: CDR1 LGHNT, CDR2 FRNRAP. This CDR3 contains 14 residues. Here the CDR3 reads CASGPCKCNEKLFF. CDR3 nucleotide sequence: TGTGCTAGTGGTCCATGTAAATGTAATGAAAAACTGTTTTTT.

This clone was seen more than once but under ten times. The rearrangement links TRBV4-2 to TRBJ2-5; 8 nucleotides agree with TRBD2. Germline lookup yields CDR1 LGHNA and CDR2 YNFKEQ. The CDR3 contains 17 residues. The J segment lost 3 bases and the V segment lost 2 bases, leaving 11 bases of the junction unmatched. In DNA form, the CDR3 reads TGTGCCAGCAGCCAATTTTTCCGGCGGGGGGTCGAAGAGACCCAGTACTTC. This translates into CASSQFFRRGVEETQYF.

The chain joins TRBV15 to TRBJ2-5; 7 bases match TRBD2. Germline V gene data show CDR1 as LNHNV and CDR2 as YYDKDF (reference sequence). Germline trimming cut 3 bases from V and 3 bases from J; bases unmatched to any gene: 4. The CDR3 runs 14 residues. In DNA form, the CDR3 reads TGTGCCACCAGCAGTCGCCGGGGGGAAGAGACCCAGTACTTC. This sequence encodes CATSSRRGEETQYF. The full variable domain, in which reference TRBV15 and TRBJ2-5 provide the parts outside the CDR3, is DAMVIQNPRYQVTQFGKPVTLSCSQTLNHNVMYWYQQKSSQAPKLLFHYYDKDFNNEADTPDNFQSRRPNTSFCFLDIRSPGLGDTAMYLCATSSRRGEETQYFGPGTRLLVL.